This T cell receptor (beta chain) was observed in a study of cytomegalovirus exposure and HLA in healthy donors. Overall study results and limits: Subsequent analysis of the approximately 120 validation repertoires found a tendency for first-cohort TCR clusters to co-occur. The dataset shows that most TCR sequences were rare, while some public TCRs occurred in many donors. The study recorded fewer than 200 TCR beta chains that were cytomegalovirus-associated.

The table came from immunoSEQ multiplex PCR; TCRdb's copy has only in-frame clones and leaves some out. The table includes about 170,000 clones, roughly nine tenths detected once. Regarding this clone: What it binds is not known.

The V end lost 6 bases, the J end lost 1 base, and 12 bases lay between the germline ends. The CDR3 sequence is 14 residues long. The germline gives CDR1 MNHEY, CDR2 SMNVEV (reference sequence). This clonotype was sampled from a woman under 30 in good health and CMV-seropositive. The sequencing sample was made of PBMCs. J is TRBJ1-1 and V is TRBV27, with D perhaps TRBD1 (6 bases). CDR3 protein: CASRRQEPNTEAFF. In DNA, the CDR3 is TGTGCCAGCAGACGACAGGAACCGAACACTGAAGCTTTCTTT.